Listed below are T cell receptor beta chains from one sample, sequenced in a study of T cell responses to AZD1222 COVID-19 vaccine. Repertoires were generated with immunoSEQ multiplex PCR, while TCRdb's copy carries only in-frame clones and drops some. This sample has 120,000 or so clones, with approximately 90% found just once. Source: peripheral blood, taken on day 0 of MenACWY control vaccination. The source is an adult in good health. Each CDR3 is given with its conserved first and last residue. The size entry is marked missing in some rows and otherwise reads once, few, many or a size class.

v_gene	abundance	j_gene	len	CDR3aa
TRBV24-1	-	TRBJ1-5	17	CATSEGPGQGGNQPQHF
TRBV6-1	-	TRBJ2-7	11	CASSDRREQYF
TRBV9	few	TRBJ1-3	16	CASSVDARPGGNTIYF
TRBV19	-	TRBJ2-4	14	CASRRGTGADIQYF
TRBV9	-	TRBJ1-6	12	CASSVFNSPLHF
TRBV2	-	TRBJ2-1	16	CASTDGSGGSYNEQFF
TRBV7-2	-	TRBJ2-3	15	CASSLAGPLTDTQYF
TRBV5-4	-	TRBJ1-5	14	CASSPDGGHQPQHF
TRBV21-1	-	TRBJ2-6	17	CASSKGRGVSGANVLTF
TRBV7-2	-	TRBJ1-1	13	CASRITVNTEAFF
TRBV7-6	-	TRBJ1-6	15	CASSPAAGPGSPLHF
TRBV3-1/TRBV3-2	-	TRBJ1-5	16	CASSWGTAELNQPQHF